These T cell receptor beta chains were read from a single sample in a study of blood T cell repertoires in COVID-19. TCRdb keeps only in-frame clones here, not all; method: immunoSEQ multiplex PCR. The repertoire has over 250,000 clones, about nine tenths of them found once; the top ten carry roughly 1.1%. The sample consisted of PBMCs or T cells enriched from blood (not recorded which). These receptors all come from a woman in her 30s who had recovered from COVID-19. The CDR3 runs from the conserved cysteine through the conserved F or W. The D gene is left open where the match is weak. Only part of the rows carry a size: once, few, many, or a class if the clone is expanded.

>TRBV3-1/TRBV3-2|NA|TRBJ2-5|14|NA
CASSQAGGKETQYF
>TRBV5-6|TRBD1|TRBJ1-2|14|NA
CASSLVDRPYGYTF
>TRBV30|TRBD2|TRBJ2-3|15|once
CAWREGLALTDTQYF
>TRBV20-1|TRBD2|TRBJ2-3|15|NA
CSASFLAGRTDTQYF
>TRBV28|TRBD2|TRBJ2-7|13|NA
CASSLRDLAEINF
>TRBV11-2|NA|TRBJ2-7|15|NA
CASSFSRGISYEQYF
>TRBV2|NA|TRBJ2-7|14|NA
CASSVAAHSYEQYF
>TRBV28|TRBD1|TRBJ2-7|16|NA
CASSPIRDRGSYEQYF
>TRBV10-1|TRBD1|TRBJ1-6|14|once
CASSTGQDDSPLHF
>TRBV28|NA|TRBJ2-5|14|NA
CASSSGQMLETQYF
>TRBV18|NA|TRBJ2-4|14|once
CASSRRGPKNIQYF
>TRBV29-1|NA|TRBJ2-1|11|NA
CSVEEGPEQFF
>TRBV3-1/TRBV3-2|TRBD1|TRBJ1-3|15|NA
CAQHLDRGTGNTIYF
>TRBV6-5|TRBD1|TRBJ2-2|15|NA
CASRPQGVGTGELFF
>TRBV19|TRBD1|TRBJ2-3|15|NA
CASSTGQLATDTQYF
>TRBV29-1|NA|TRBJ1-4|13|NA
CSVETDSNEKLFF
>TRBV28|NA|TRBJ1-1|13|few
CASSLGRNTEAFF
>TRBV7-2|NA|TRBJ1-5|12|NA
CASSRGNQPQHF
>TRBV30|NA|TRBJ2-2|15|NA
CAWNGGGPNTGELFF
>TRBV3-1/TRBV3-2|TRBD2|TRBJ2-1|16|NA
CASSSQGGRVNNEQFF
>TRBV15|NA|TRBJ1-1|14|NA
CATSRDKPGYEAFF
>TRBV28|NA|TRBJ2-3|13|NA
CAITRTGTDTQYF
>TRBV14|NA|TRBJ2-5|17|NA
CASSQEVGVGGQETQYF
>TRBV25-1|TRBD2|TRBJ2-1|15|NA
CASSVAGVVYNEQFF
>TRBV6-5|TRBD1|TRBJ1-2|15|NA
CASSSPRDRPYGYTF
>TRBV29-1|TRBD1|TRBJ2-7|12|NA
CSYTSGGHEQYF
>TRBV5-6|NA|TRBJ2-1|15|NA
CASSLDTVAYNEQFF
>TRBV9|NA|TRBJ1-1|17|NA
CASSVVREDVFDTEAFF
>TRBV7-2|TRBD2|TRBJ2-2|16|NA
CASSSRGGRASGELFF
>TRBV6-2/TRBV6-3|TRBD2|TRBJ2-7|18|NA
CASSRRLAGGPGPYEQYF
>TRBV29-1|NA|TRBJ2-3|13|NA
CSVEGSTTDTQYF